This entry is about one TCR beta chain. Its antigen remains unidentified. The entry originates in a study of blood T cells in healthy people across ages. Points from the study as a whole: Diversity of TCR beta per million T cells declined in a roughly linear way with age. Donor CMV status, an unknown factor, possibly confounded changes in expanded clonotypes. The study found more naive CD4+ cells and higher diversity in long-lived than aged donors.

Combining a sample-barcoded 5' primer with a J-beta primer mix, a second PCR ran for roughly 7 to 12 cycles. A tag from a template-switch adaptor with 12 random nucleotides marked each cDNA molecule. A single record per CDR3 protein comes from TCRdb applying MiXCR to the 5' RACE reads. This sample has fewer than 750,000 distinct CDR3 sequences; under 55% occur once, and the top ten carry about 26%. CDR1 and CDR2 from the germline V gene are MNHEY and SVGAGI. The CDR3 is 15 amino acids. J lost 7 bases, V lost 2 bases, and 9 bases had no gene match. This clonotype was sampled from a man older than 75 in good health. The V and J genes are TRBV6-5 and TRBJ1-1, with 8 bases matching TRBD1. Sequenced material: blood. CDR3 sequence: CASSYPGQGVGEAFF. The CDR3, as DNA: TGTGCCAGCAGTTACCCCGGACAGGGCGTCGGTGAAGCTTTCTTT.